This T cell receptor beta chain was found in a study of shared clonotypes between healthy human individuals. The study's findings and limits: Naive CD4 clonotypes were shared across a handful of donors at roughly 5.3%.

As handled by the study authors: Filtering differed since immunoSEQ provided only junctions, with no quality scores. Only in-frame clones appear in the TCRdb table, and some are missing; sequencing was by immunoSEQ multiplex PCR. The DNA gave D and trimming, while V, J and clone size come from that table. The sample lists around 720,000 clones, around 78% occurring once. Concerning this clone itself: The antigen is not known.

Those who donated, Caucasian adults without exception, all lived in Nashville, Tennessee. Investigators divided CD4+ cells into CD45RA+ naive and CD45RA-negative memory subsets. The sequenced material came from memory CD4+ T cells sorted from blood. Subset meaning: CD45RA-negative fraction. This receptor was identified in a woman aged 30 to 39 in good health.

CDR3 nucleotide sequence: TGTGCCATCAGAAGGACAGGGGAGAATCAGCCCCAGCATTTT. This gives the protein CAIRRTGENQPQHF. The chain carries TRBV10-3 and TRBJ1-5; 9 nucleotides match TRBD1. The CDR3 loop spans 14 amino acids. Trimming at V came to 6 bases and at J to 4 bases, leaving 4 bases not matched to a gene. CDR1 and CDR2 from the germline V gene are ENHRY and SYGVKD.